This passage covers 26 T cell receptor beta chains from one sample sequenced in a study of neurological immune-mediated disorders. TCRdb reanalysed the 5' RACE reads using MiXCR and keeps one entry per CDR3 protein. The profile covers 50,000 to 75,000 distinct CDR3 sequences, with roughly 13% appearing a single time and roughly 10% taken by the ten largest. Specimen: PBMCs. The receptors derive from a woman aged 55-75 years with HTLV-1-associated myelopathy (HAM/TSP).

The sample holds many counts of this clonotype. The genes are TRBV30 and TRBJ1-5, with 7 bases lining up with TRBD1. CDR3 length: 13 residues. Germline values: CDR1 GTSNPN, CDR2 SVGIG (reference sequence). Trimming at V came to 2 bases and at J to 8 bases, leaving 6 bases not matched to a gene. In DNA, the CDR3 is TGTGCCTGGAGTAGACAGGGAGGAGAGCCCCAGCATTTT. Translating gives CAWSRQGGEPQHF.

This clonotype was seen at least ten times. This chain joins TRBV27 and TRBJ2-3, with D tentatively TRBD2 (5 bases). In germline, CDR1 is MNHEY, CDR2 SMNVEV (reference sequence). The CDR3 sequence is 16 residues long. V shed 6 bases and J shed 5 bases, with 21 bases lying between them. CDR3 residues: CASSKNAASYQDTQYF. CDR3 DNA: TGTGCCAGCAGCAAGAATGCGGCTAGCTATCAAGATACGCAGTATTTT.

This clonotype has at least ten counts. The chain joins TRBV2 to TRBJ1-1; 8 nucleotides agree with TRBD1. The trim removed 3 bases at V and 5 bases at J, leaving 5 bases unmatched. CDR3 length: 14 residues. From germline, CDR1 is SNHLY and CDR2 FYNNEI. The CDR3: CASSDTRQGTEAFF. As DNA, the CDR3 is TGTGCCAGCAGTGATACGCGACAGGGGACTGAAGCTTTCTTT.

J is TRBJ2-7 and V is TRBV3-1; TRBD1 matches at 10 bases. V shed 5 bases and J 6 bases; nucleotides not matched to a gene: 7. This CDR3 contains 14 residues. CDR1 and CDR2 from the germline V gene are LGHDT and YNNKEL (reference sequence). The CDR3 sequence is CASSFGTGVFEQYF. The CDR3 nucleotides read TGTGCCAGCAGCTTCGGGACAGGGGTGTTCGAGCAGTACTTC.

In this sample, this clonotype turned up many times. CDR3 DNA: TGCAGCGTTGCAGGCCTCTTCTTTTCGACGAACACCGGGGAGCTGTTTTTT. Encoded protein: CSVAGLFFSTNTGELFF. The chain has TRBV29-1 and TRBJ2-2; D uncertain. Germline V gives CDR1 SQVTM, CDR2 ANQGSEA. CDR3 size: 17 residues. Trimming removed 4 bases at V and 0 bases at J, with 18 bases between.

The V gene is TRBV18, the J gene TRBJ2-5; weak D call: TRBD1 (6 bases). This CDR3 comprises 14 residues. Trimming shortened V by 3 bases and J by 5 bases, and 13 bases separated the two germline ends. Germline CDR1 is KGHSH and CDR2 is LQKENI. The CDR3 loop is CASSPPQGTETQYF. The CDR3 DNA sequence: TGTGCCAGCTCACCTCCACAGGGTACCGAGACCCAGTACTTC.

This clonotype was recorded many times. V usage is TRBV10-3 and J usage is TRBJ2-7; D is unclear. Germline lookup yields CDR1 ENHRY and CDR2 SYGVKD. CDR3 length equals 12 residues. Between the trimmed V and J ends, which lost 5 bases and 0 bases, there was a span of 5 bases. CDR3 residues: CAISWDSYEQYF. In nucleotides, the CDR3 is TGTGCCATCAGTTGGGACTCCTACGAGCAGTACTTC.

This clonotype was observed at least ten times. The chain has TRBV29-1 and TRBJ1-1; D remains unclear. The length of the CDR3 is 12 residues. Deletions cut 5 bases from V and 4 bases from J, with 11 bases between. Per the germline V gene, CDR1 is SQVTM and CDR2 is ANQGSEA. The CDR3 DNA follows: TGCAGCGTTAGTAGCTTGAGCACTGAAGCTTTCTTT. Amino acid sequence: CSVSSLSTEAFF.

This clonotype was found many times. The chain joins TRBV15 to TRBJ2-5, with D maybe TRBD1 (6 bases). Trimming pared 3 bases from V and 2 bases from J, leaving 16 bases between. This CDR3 has 16 residues. Germline V lookup: CDR1 LNHNV, CDR2 YYDKDF (reference sequence). CDR3 loop: CATSRVQGRGQETQYF. CDR3 coding DNA: TGTGCCACCAGCAGGGTACAGGGTCGGGGACAAGAGACCCAGTACTTC.

This clonotype has ten or more counts. This chain connects TRBV12-3 or TRBV12-4 to TRBJ1-2; D is perhaps TRBD1 (5 bases). The CDR3 sequence is 14 residues long. The V end was cut by 2 bases, the J end by 8 bases, with 15 bases between. CDR3 region: CASSLHQGKEGYTF. For the CDR3, the DNA is TGTGCCAGCAGTTTACACCAGGGTAAGGAAGGCTACACCTTC.

This clonotype was seen a few times. This chain joins TRBV12-3 or TRBV12-4 and TRBJ2-1; D is perhaps TRBD1 or TRBD2 (5 bases each). The CDR3 covers 13 residues. Trimming pared 10 bases from V and 2 bases from J, leaving 12 bases between. This CDR3 is CATRDGTYNEQFF. CDR3 nucleotide sequence: TGTGCCACCAGGGACGGAACCTACAATGAGCAGTTCTTC.

This clonotype was seen repeatedly, ten times or more. The CDR3 DNA is TGCAGCGTTGAAGACAGCACAGATACGCAGTATTTT. Translated: CSVEDSTDTQYF. V usage is TRBV29-1 and J usage is TRBJ2-3; D is unresolved. Trimming took off 0 bases at V and 0 bases at J, with 1 base between the two ends. This CDR3 is 12 amino acids long. Germline V gene lookup returns CDR1 SQVTM and CDR2 ANQGSEA.

This clonotype was seen many times. This chain uses TRBV28 with TRBJ2-3, with D perhaps being TRBD1 or TRBD2 (5 bases each). Trimming removed 3 bases at V and 0 bases at J, with 10 bases between. Germline V gene sequence: CDR1 MDHEN, CDR2 SYDVKM. This CDR3 region has 15 residues. CDR3 sequence reads: CASSFGTASTDTQYF. In nucleotides, the CDR3 is TGTGCCAGCAGTTTCGGGACGGCTAGCACAGATACGCAGTATTTT.

V is TRBV18 and J is TRBJ2-2, with a weak D call TRBD1 (5 bases). In germline, CDR1 is KGHSH, CDR2 LQKENI. Trimming left V 6 bases short and J 0 bases short, with 11 bases between. CDR3 length: 15 residues. The CDR3 region has the DNA TGTGCCAGCTCCCAAGAGACAGCGAACACCGGGGAGCTGTTTTTT. Translated: CASSQETANTGELFF.

This clonotype has ten or more counts. This sequence joins TRBV12-3 or TRBV12-4 and TRBJ1-6; perhaps TRBD1 as D (6 bases). CDR3 length equals 13 residues. The V end lost 6 bases, the J end lost 3 bases, and 6 bases lay between the germline ends. In DNA form, the CDR3 reads TGTGCCAGCAGGGACAGCTATAATTCACCCCTCCACTTT. Protein sequence: CASRDSYNSPLHF.

This clonotype was recorded at least ten times. The rearrangement links TRBV15 to TRBJ1-4; D not certain. V was trimmed by 3 bases and J by 2 bases, leaving 10 bases between them. The CDR3 totals 15 residues. Germline values: CDR1 LNHNV, CDR2 YYDKDF (reference sequence). CDR3 protein: CATSSERGTNEKLFF. The CDR3 DNA is TGTGCCACCAGCAGCGAACGGGGTACTAATGAAAAACTGTTTTTT.

The CDR3 reads CASSQQNTGELFF. CDR3 nucleotide sequence: TGTGCCAGCAGCCAACAGAACACCGGGGAGCTGTTTTTT. J is TRBJ2-2 and V is TRBV7-3; D remains ambiguous. This CDR3 has 13 amino acids. Between the trimmed V and J ends, which lost 5 bases and 1 base, there was a span of 5 bases. CDR1 and CDR2 (germline): SGHTA, FQGTGA. The full variable domain, rest sourced from reference TRBV7-3 and TRBJ2-2, is GAGVSQTPSNKVTEKGKYVELRCDPISGHTALYWYRQSLGQGPEFLIYFQGTGAADDSGLPNDRFFAVRPEGSVSTLKIQRTERGDSAVYLCASSQQNTGELFFGEGSRLTVL.

This clonotype occurred many times. The chain is built from TRBV6-5 and TRBJ2-7; D gene unclear. There are 13 residues in the CDR3. V lost 2 bases to trimming and J lost 2 bases, with 7 bases between them. Germline loops: CDR1 MNHEY, CDR2 SVGAGI. The chain's CDR3 is CASSYGSTYEQYF. The CDR3 DNA reads as TGTGCCAGCAGTTACGGCAGTACCTACGAGCAGTACTTC.

This clonotype was found many times. This chain links TRBV9 with TRBJ2-7; 10 nucleotides line up with TRBD2. The CDR3 runs to 14 residues. The germline CDR1 and CDR2 sequences are SGDLS and YYNGEE. Trimming at V came to 4 bases and at J to 2 bases, leaving 3 bases not matched to a gene. For the CDR3, the DNA is TGTGCCAGCAGCTCTAGCGGGAGCACCTACGAGCAGTACTTC. Translation: CASSSSGSTYEQYF.

A few counts support this clonotype. Being one base from a much bigger clone, this may be a read error. This chain links TRBV5-5 with TRBJ1-4; 8 nucleotides line up with TRBD1. CDR1 SGHKS and CDR2 YYEKEE come from the germline V gene (reference sequence). This CDR3 has 15 residues. CDR3 protein: CASRLGQATNEKLFF. Written as DNA, the CDR3 is TGTGCCAGCAGATTGGGACAGGCGACGAATGAAAAACTGTTTTTT.

This clonotype was picked up many times. The chain has TRBV20-1 and TRBJ2-3, with TRBD2 matching over 8 bases. This CDR3 is built from 15 residues. V lost 6 bases and J lost 0; bases outside the gene matches: 8. Per the germline V gene, CDR1 is DFQATT and CDR2 is SNEGSKA (reference sequence). As DNA, the CDR3 is TGCAGTGCCCACGGGGCTAGCGGGAGCACAGATACGCAGTATTTT. Translated, it gives CSAHGASGSTDTQYF.

V and J are TRBV6-2 or TRBV6-3 and TRBJ2-1, with D maybe TRBD2 (5 bases). Trimming pared 8 bases from V and 8 bases from J, leaving 16 bases between. This CDR3 contains 13 residues. Germline CDR1 reads MNHEY; CDR2 reads SVGEGT. In DNA form, the CDR3 reads TGTGCCAGCCACGCTGGCGGGCTGGATGAGCAGTTCTTC. Protein sequence: CASHAGGLDEQFF.

CDR3 residues: CATSSRAASGYNEQFF. The CDR3 coding sequence is TGTGCCACCAGCAGCCGGGCGGCTAGTGGGTACAATGAGCAGTTCTTC. The chain couples TRBV15 to TRBJ2-1; D gene unclear. This CDR3 region has 16 residues. Germline-derived CDR1 and CDR2 are LNHNV and YYDKDF (reference sequence). The V gene lost 3 bases and the J gene lost 4 bases, with 16 bases spanning the gap.

This clonotype was picked up many times. This chain links TRBV5-1 with TRBJ2-2; 10 nucleotides align to TRBD1. This CDR3 region has 17 residues. The germline V gene has CDR1 SGHRS and CDR2 YFSETQ. V lost 4 bases and J lost 6; bases outside the gene matches: 12. DNA of the CDR3: TGCGCCAGCAGCGACAACCGGGACAGGGGAGTTTCCGGGGAGCTGTTTTTT. As protein: CASSDNRDRGVSGELFF.

This clonotype was recorded at least ten times. V usage is TRBV29-1 and J usage is TRBJ2-7; 9 bases fit TRBD2. Looked up from germline, CDR1 is SQVTM and CDR2 is ANQGSEA. The CDR3 has 13 amino acids. Unmatched junction bases numbered 8, after V lost 7 bases and J lost 4 bases. In nucleotides, the CDR3 is TGCAGCGCCCGTAGCGGGAGTACTTACGAGCAGTACTTC. Translated, it gives CSARSGSTYEQYF.

This clonotype has a count of ten or more. V and J are TRBV5-1 and TRBJ2-3; 10 bases are a match to TRBD2. The CDR3 has 14 amino acids. The germline CDR1 and CDR2 sequences are SGHRS and YFSETQ. V trimming: 5 bases; J trimming: 6 bases; junction bases outside the gene matches: 6. In DNA form, the CDR3 reads TGCGCCAGCAGACCAGCGGGAGGGACGGATACGCAGTATTTT. Translated: CASRPAGGTDTQYF.